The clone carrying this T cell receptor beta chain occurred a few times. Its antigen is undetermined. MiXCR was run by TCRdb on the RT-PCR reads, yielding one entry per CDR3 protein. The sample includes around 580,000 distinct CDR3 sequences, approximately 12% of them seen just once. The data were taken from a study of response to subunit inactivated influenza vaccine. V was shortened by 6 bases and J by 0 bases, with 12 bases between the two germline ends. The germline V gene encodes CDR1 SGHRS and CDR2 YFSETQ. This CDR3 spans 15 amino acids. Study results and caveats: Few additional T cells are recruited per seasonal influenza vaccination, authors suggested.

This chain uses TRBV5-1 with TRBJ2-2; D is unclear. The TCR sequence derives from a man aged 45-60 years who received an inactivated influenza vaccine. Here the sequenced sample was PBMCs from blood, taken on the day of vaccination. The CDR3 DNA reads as TGCGCCAGCAACAGAGATACAGCGAACACCGGGGAGCTGTTTTTT. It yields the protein CASNRDTANTGELFF.